This TCR beta chain was documented in a study of blood T cells in healthy people across ages. Points on this clonotype: The antigen is not known.

Study findings and constraints: Nothing was known about donor CMV status, and this possibly confounded expanded clonotype changes.

The CDR3 extends over 16 amino acids. The trim removed 2 bases at V and 0 bases at J, leaving 4 bases unmatched. For the second PCR, which ran for about 7 to 11 cycles, a sample-barcoded 5' primer and a J-beta primer mix were used. Each sample yielded at least 2.5 million CDR3-containing paired-end reads. TCRdb analysed the 5' RACE reads with MiXCR anew, one entry per CDR3 protein. The sample records 650,000 to 800,000 distinct CDR3 sequences, under 45% being singletons. The rearrangement uses TRBV12-3 or TRBV12-4 and TRBJ2-1, with 7 bases aligning to TRBD2. This receptor was identified in a man in his sixties in good health. The sample comprised blood. The CDR3 DNA follows: TGTGCCAGCAGTTTAAGGCGGGGGAGCTCCTACAATGAGCAGTTCTTC. Its protein product is CASSLRRGSSYNEQFF.